These 24 T cell receptor beta chains came from one sample sequenced in a study of tumor-infiltrating lymphocytes in primary liver carcinoma. cDNA specific to TCR beta was made from approximately 500 ng of total RNA, with a constant-region primer employed for priming. Libraries of TCR beta came from three nested multiplex PCR rounds with slightly modified ARM-PCR. The study ran its first two PCR rounds for around 9 cycles each, using TRBV1-TRBV30 forward primers and a C-beta reverse primer. TCRdb used MiXCR to reprocess the multiplex PCR reads, holding one entry per CDR3 protein. The sample lists 95,000 to 150,000 distinct CDR3 sequences; around 65% were seen once. Co-extraction of RNA and DNA was performed on about 19-31 mg of unsorted bulk tissue. Sequencing was carried out using tumor-adjacent normal liver tissue. Every receptor here comes from a woman aged 55-75 years with primary liver carcinoma and hepatitis B virus infection.

This clonotype was detected many times. V is TRBV5-4 and J is TRBJ2-3; 13 positions agree with TRBD2. The CDR3 covers 15 residues. CDR1 is SGHNT and CDR2 is YYREEE in the germline V gene (reference sequence). J gave up 5 bases and V 3 bases, and 3 bases lay outside the gene matches. The CDR3 DNA reads as TGTGCCAGCAGCTGGACTAGCGGGAGAGGAGATACGCAGTATTTT. Its protein product is CASSWTSGRGDTQYF. Drawing the rest from reference TRBV5-4 and TRBJ2-3, the complete variable domain is ETGVTQSPTHLIKTRGQQVTLRCSSQSGHNTVSWYQQALGQGPQFIFQYYREEENGRGNFPPRFSGLQFPNYSSELNVNALELDDSALYLCASSWTSGRGDTQYFGPGTRLTVL.

This clonotype came up many times. The chain joins TRBV30 to TRBJ2-7; a possible D gene is TRBD1 (6 bases). Germline assignment: CDR1 GTSNPN and CDR2 SVGIG (reference sequence). Trimming took 2 bases from V and 0 from J, leaving 14 bases between them. The CDR3 extends over 15 amino acids. CDR3 residues: CAWSRPQGSSYEQYF. CDR3 sequence (DNA): TGTGCCTGGAGTAGACCACAGGGAAGCTCCTACGAGCAGTACTTC.

In regard to this clonotype: Sequence at one end of the junction differs from germline and may be a read error. V gene TRBV7-9 combines with J gene TRBJ2-1; TRBD1 is a possible D gene (5 bases). The CDR3 has 12 residues. Germline CDR1 reads SEHNR; CDR2 reads FQNEAQ (reference sequence). The CDR3 sequence: CVRDDNYDEQFF. CDR3 in DNA: TGTGTCAGGGATGACAACTACGATGAGCAGTTCTTC.

Remarks on this clonotype: A much larger clone lies a single base off, so this may be a read error. V is TRBV20-1 and J is TRBJ2-7, with D tentatively TRBD1 (6 bases). Trimming shortened V by 2 bases and J by 3 bases, and 14 bases separated the two germline ends. From germline, CDR1 is DFQATT and CDR2 SNEGSKA (reference sequence). The CDR3 loop spans 14 amino acids. CDR3 loop: CSARNRDIFYEQYF. DNA for the CDR3: TGCAGTGCTAGAAACAGGGATATATTCTACGAGCAGTACTTC.

Comment on this clonotype: Being one base from a much bigger clone, this may be a read error. The V and J genes are TRBV5-1 and TRBJ2-7; tentative D call: TRBD2 (5 bases). Per germline, CDR1 SGHRS and CDR2 YFSETQ. V lost 0 bases to trimming and J lost 5 bases, with 15 bases between them. The CDR3 extends over 15 amino acids. CDR3 nucleotide sequence: TGCGCCAGCAGCTTGGCCCCGAGAGGGAAAGACGAGCAGTACTTC. This codes for CASSLAPRGKDEQYF.

This clonotype was picked up many times. In this CDR3 the conserved last residue, phenylalanine or tryptophan, is missing, so a read error is likely. The chain employs TRBV11-2 and TRBJ2-1, with 11 positions matching TRBD2. In germline, CDR1 is SGHAT, CDR2 FQNNGV. V shed 5 bases and J 11 bases; nucleotides not matched to a gene: 11. This CDR3 is built from 15 residues. CDR3 nucleotide sequence: TGTGCCAGCAGCACCCCGGGACTAGCGGAATTAAAGCAGTTCCTC. As protein: CASSTPGLAELKQFL.

The rearrangement uses TRBV10-1 and TRBJ1-5; no firm D call. This CDR3 region has 18 residues. Germline V lookup: CDR1 WNHNN, CDR2 SYGVQD (reference sequence). Trimming removed 2 bases from V and 3 bases from J, with 20 bases in between. DNA of the CDR3: TGCGCCAGCAGTGAGGATAGGGCGGGGAAGTATAACAATCAGCCCCAGCATTTT. Translating it yields CASSEDRAGKYNNQPQHF.

At least ten counts were recorded for this clonotype. The J gene is TRBJ2-7, the V gene TRBV28, with D possibly TRBD2 on 6 matching bases. This CDR3 region has 14 residues. Per the germline V gene, CDR1 is MDHEN and CDR2 is SYDVKM. Trimming removed 2 bases from V and 5 bases from J, with 13 bases in between. The CDR3 DNA reads as TGTGCCAGCAGTTTAGGAGGGGCCCTACACGAGCAGTACTTC. This sequence encodes CASSLGGALHEQYF.

This clonotype has at least ten counts. The V call is TRBV6-1, the J call TRBJ2-3, with TRBD2 as a possible D gene (5 bases). This CDR3 contains 13 residues. The V gene lost 6 bases and the J gene lost 3 bases, with 10 bases spanning the gap. Looked up from germline, CDR1 is MNHNS and CDR2 is SASEGT. The CDR3 loop is CASSPGRTDTQYF. In nucleotides, the CDR3 is TGTGCCAGCAGCCCGGGGAGAACAGATACGCAGTATTTT.

This clonotype was seen repeatedly, ten times or more. The chain uses TRBV7-8 and TRBJ1-1; D not certain. This CDR3 comprises 13 residues. V was trimmed by 4 bases and J by 4 bases, leaving 10 bases between them. The germline gives CDR1 SGHVS, CDR2 FQNEAQ. CDR3 nucleotides: TGTGCCAGCAGCTCAACGACGGTCACTGAAGCTTTCTTT. It is translated as CASSSTTVTEAFF.

Turning to this clonotype: Because it lacks the conserved phenylalanine or tryptophan at the end, this CDR3 is likely a read error. This chain connects TRBV29-1 to TRBJ2-4; D assignment may be TRBD1 or TRBD2 (5 bases each). From germline, CDR1 is SQVTM and CDR2 ANQGSEA. V shed 0 bases and J shed 4 bases, with 10 bases lying between them. The CDR3 has 14 residues. CDR3 loop: CSVEEPWGKNIQYL. The CDR3 bases are TGCAGCGTTGAAGAGCCCTGGGGGAAAAACATTCAGTACCTC.

As regards this clonotype: Being one base from a much bigger clone, this may be a read error. The chain joins TRBV20-1 to TRBJ1-2, with TRBD1 as a possible D gene (5 bases). This CDR3 has 16 amino acids. The ends were cut back, 2 bases at V and 3 bases at J, with 19 bases in the middle. The germline gives CDR1 DFQATT, CDR2 SNEGSKA (reference sequence). In DNA, the CDR3 is TGCAGTGCTAGATCCCGACAGAGACCGGGGGACTATGGCTACACCTTC. It yields the protein CSARSRQRPGDYGYTF.

This clonotype was observed at least ten times. This chain connects TRBV4-1 to TRBJ2-1; 7 nucleotides match TRBD1. Germline V gene data show CDR1 as MGHRA and CDR2 as YSYEKL. The CDR3 runs to 12 residues. The junction had 2 bases not matched to a gene; V was cut back by 4 bases and J by 8 bases. The CDR3 region is CASSRTGDEQFF. In DNA form, the CDR3 reads TGCGCCAGCAGCCGTACAGGGGATGAGCAGTTCTTC.

Points on this clonotype: The junction differs from germline at one of its ends, possibly a read error. This chain links TRBV5-1 with TRBJ1-1; 9 nucleotides agree with TRBD1. The CDR3 length is 15 residues. Germline V CDR1 and CDR2: SGHRS, YFSETQ. As DNA, the CDR3 is TGCACCAGCAGCTGGAACAGGGGGCCGGAGACTGAAGCTTTCTTT. Translating it yields CTSSWNRGPETEAFF.

As concerns this clonotype: A read error may explain this, as a much larger clone is one base away. V is TRBV7-9 and J is TRBJ1-2; D remains unclear. Germline V CDR1 and CDR2: SEHNR, FQNEAQ (reference sequence). The CDR3 has 12 residues. The CDR3: CAISLASYGYTF. CDR3 in DNA: TGTGCCATCAGCTTAGCCAGCTATGGCTACACCTTC.

In its sample, this clonotype was seen a few times. The chain couples TRBV18 to TRBJ1-5; 7 positions match TRBD1. The germline gives CDR1 KGHSH, CDR2 LQKENI. The CDR3 totals 16 residues. J lost 0 bases, V lost 5 bases, and 7 bases had no gene match. CDR3 sequence reads: CASSAKGQYSNQPQHF. CDR3 nucleotide sequence: TGTGCCAGCTCAGCTAAGGGACAGTATAGCAATCAGCCCCAGCATTTT. The full variable domain, its missing parts supplied by reference TRBV18 and TRBJ1-5, is NAGVMQNPRHLVRRRGQEARLRCSPMKGHSHVYWYRQLPEEGLKFMVYLQKENIIDESGMPKERFSAEFPKEGPSILRIQQVVRGDSAAYFCASSAKGQYSNQPQHFGDGTRLSIL.

In regard to this clonotype: Sequence at one end of the junction differs from germline and may be a read error. The rearrangement links TRBV11-2 to TRBJ1-4; 8 nucleotides agree with TRBD1. The CDR3 extends over 15 amino acids. Germline V CDR1 and CDR2: SGHAT, FQNNGV. In DNA form, the CDR3 reads TGTGCCAGCAACTTAGATGGGACAGGTGGTTGGAAGCTGTTTTTT. It specifies CASNLDGTGGWKLFF.

About this clonotype: This may come from a read error, since a much larger clone is one base off. V is TRBV6-5 and J is TRBJ1-2; no clear D. CDR1 MNHEY and CDR2 SVGAGI come from the germline V gene. V was clipped by 5 bases and J by 4 bases, with 17 bases between them. The CDR3 sequence is 15 residues long. CDR3 region: CASSPLLDGSYGYTF. In DNA form, the CDR3 reads TGTGCCAGCAGTCCCCTACTCGACGGTTCCTATGGCTACACCTTC.

Note on this clonotype: Lacking the conserved final phenylalanine or tryptophan, this CDR3 likely reflects a read error. The chain recombines TRBV4-1 with TRBJ1-5; D might be TRBD1 (5 bases). Germline assignment: CDR1 MGHRA and CDR2 YSYEKL. The CDR3 is 14 amino acids. V dropped 4 bases and J dropped 5 bases, with 12 bases sitting between them. CDR3 sequence (DNA): TGCGCCAGCAGCCCGGGGGGAGAGTATCAGCCCCAGCATCTT. It specifies CASSPGGEYQPQHL.

As to this clonotype: Lacking the conserved final phenylalanine or tryptophan, this CDR3 likely reflects a read error. The chain has TRBV29-1 and TRBJ2-3; 8 nucleotides align to TRBD1. CDR1 and CDR2 from the germline V gene are SQVTM and ANQGSEA. The CDR3 loop spans 13 amino acids. CDR3 nucleotides: TGCGGCGCCTTACAGGGGGGAAGAGATACGCAGTATTCT. This codes for CGALQGGRDTQYS.

This rearrangement joins TRBV7-8 to TRBJ2-1; D is undetermined. The germline CDR1 and CDR2 sequences are SGHVS and FQNEAQ. This CDR3 is built from 13 residues. V was pared by 2 bases and J by 10 bases, with 12 bases between. The CDR3 nucleotides are TGTGCCAGCAGCTTACCGCGTTCGGCCGAGCAGTTCTTC. Its translation: CASSLPRSAEQFF.

Concerning this clonotype: It may be a read error: a sequence one base away is much more abundant. The V call is TRBV5-1, the J call TRBJ2-7, with D possibly matching TRBD2 (6 bases). Germline V lookup: CDR1 SGHRS, CDR2 YFSETQ. V gave up 3 bases and J gave up 2 bases, with 15 bases separating them. The CDR3 contains 15 residues. The CDR3 DNA follows: TGCGCCAGCAGCTCTGGACTATCGGGCCCCTACGAGCAGTACTTC. Its protein is CASSSGLSGPYEQYF.

A note on this clonotype: Given the absence of the conserved phenylalanine or tryptophan at the CDR3 end, a read error is likely. The chain employs TRBV6-5 and TRBJ2-7; 12 bases align to TRBD2. From germline, CDR1 is MNHEY and CDR2 SVGAGI. The CDR3 contains 15 residues. CDR3 sequence: CVSSGWTSGAYEQYL. The CDR3 nucleotides are TGTGTCAGCAGTGGCTGGACTAGCGGGGCCTACGAGCAGTACTTA.

A single count supports this clonotype. Mismatch with germline at one junction end may stem from a read error. The chain uses TRBV11-2 and TRBJ2-4; 8 nucleotides align to TRBD2. Germline V gene data show CDR1 as SGHAT and CDR2 as FQNNGV. The CDR3 consists of 12 residues. The CDR3 sequence: CASSRGGNIQYF. DNA for the CDR3: TGTGCTAGCAGCCGGGGGGGGAACATTCAGTACTTC. The entire variable domain, with the rest obtained from reference TRBV11-2 and TRBJ2-4, is as follows: EAGVAQSPRYKIIEKRQSVAFWCNPISGHATLYWYQQILGQGPKLLIQFQNNGVVDDSQLPKDRFSAERLKGVDSTLKIQPAKLEDSAVYLCASSRGGNIQYFGAGTRLSVL.